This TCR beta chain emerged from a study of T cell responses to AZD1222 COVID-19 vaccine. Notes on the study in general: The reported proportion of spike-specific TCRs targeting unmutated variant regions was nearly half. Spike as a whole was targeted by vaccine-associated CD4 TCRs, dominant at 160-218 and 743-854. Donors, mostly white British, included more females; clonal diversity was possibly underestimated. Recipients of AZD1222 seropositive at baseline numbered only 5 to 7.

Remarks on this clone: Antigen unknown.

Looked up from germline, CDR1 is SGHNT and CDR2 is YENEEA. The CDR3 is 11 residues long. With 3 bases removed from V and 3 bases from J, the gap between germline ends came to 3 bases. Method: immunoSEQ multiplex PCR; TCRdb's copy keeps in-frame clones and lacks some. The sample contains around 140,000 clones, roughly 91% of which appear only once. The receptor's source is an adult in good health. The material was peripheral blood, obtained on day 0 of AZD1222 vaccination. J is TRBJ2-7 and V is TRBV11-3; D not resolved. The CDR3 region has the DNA TGTGCCAGCAGCTTCGACTACGAGCAGTACTTC. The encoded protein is CASSFDYEQYF.